This T cell receptor (beta chain) is from a study of T cell responses to AZD1222 COVID-19 vaccine. V lost 0 bases and J lost 9, with 10 bases in between. This CDR3 comprises 13 residues. CDR1 is SGHRS, CDR2 YFSETQ, per germline. Study-wide results and caveats: Spike-specific TCR breadth and depth went up after people got two AZD1222 doses. Samples come after the peak T cell response, not at day 14.

TCRdb keeps only in-frame clones here, not all; method: immunoSEQ multiplex PCR. The sample shows over 150,000 clones, 90% of them seen only once. This clone was picked up a small number of times. Its antigen remains unidentified. The sequencing here drew on peripheral blood, taken on day 0 of AZD1222 vaccination. This TCR was recovered from an adult in good health. The chain couples TRBV5-1 to TRBJ1-5, with a weak D call TRBD1 (6 bases). The CDR3 DNA reads TGCGCCAGCAGCTTGGAGGGGGATAGGCCCCAGCATTTT. It encodes CASSLEGDRPQHF.